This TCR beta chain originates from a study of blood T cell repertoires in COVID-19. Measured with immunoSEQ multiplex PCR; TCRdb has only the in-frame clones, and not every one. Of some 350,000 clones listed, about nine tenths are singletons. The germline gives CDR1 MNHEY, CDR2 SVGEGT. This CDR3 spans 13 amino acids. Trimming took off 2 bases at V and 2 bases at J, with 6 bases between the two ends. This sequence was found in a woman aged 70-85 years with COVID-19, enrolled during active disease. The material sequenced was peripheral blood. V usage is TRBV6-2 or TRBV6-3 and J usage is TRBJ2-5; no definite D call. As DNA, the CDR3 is TGTGCCAGCAGTTACAACAGTCAAGAGACCCAGTACTTC. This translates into CASSYNSQETQYF.